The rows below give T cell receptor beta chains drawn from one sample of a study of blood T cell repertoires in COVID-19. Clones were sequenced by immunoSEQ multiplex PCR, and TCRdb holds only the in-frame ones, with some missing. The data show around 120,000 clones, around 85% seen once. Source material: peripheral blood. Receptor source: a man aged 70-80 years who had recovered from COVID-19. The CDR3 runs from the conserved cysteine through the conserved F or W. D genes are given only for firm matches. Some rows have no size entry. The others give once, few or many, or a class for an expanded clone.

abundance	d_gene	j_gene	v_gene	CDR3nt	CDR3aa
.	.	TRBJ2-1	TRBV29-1	TGCAGTACAGGAGACCCATACTACAATGAGCAGTTCTTC	CSTGDPYYNEQFF
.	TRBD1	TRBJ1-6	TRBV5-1	TGCGCCAGCAGCTCTTGGGACAGTGGTAATTCACCCCTCCACTTT	CASSSWDSGNSPLHF
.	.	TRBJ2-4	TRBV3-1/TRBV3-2	TGTGCCAGCAGCCACAGGGCGGACATTCAGTACTTC	CASSHRADIQYF
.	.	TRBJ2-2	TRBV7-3	TGTGCCAGCAGCTTAATTAGGGGCACCGGGGAGCTGTTTTTT	CASSLIRGTGELFF
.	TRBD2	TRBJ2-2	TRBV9	TGTGCCAGCAGCGGAGAGCACGGACTAGCGGGGGGGAACACCGGGGAGCTGTTTTTT	CASSGEHGLAGGNTGELFF
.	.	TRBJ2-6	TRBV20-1	TGCAGTGCTAGTCGACCAGGGGACTCTGGGGCCAACGTCCTGACTTTC	CSASRPGDSGANVLTF
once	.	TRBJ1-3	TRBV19	TGTGCCAGTAAGAACAGGGCAACTGGAAACACCATATATTTT	CASKNRATGNTIYF
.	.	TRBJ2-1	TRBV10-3	TGTGCCATCAGTGTCGGGAGCTCCTACAATGAGCAGTTCTTC	CAISVGSSYNEQFF
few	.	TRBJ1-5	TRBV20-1	TGCAGTGCTAGACCCCAGGTTTATCAGCATTTT	CSARPQVYQHF
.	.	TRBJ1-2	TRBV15	TGTGCCACCAGCAGAGAATCAGGGCTCTATGGCTACACCTTC	CATSRESGLYGYTF
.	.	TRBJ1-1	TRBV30	TGTGCCTGGAGCAAAATAGGGGGCACTGAAGCTTTCTTT	CAWSKIGGTEAFF
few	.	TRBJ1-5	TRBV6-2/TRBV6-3	TGTGCCAGCAACCCCAGGAATCAGCCCCAGCATTTT	CASNPRNQPQHF
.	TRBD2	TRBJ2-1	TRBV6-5	TGTGCCAGCAGTTACCTAGCGGGTGCAACCAATGAGCAGTTCTTC	CASSYLAGATNEQFF
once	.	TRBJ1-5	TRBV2	TGTGCCAGCAGGCAGGGGATCGATCAGCCCCAGCATTTT	CASRQGIDQPQHF
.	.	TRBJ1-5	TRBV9	TGTGCCAGCAGCCCTAGTGGGGGGGCTGGCCAGCCCCAGCATTTT	CASSPSGGAGQPQHF
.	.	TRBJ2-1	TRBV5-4	TGTGCCAGCAGCGCGGGACGCCAGGGTGAGCAGTTCTTC	CASSAGRQGEQFF
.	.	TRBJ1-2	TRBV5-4	TGTGCCAGCAGCAATGACAGATATTTTAACTATGGCTACACCTTC	CASSNDRYFNYGYTF
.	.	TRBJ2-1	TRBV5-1	TGCGCCAGCAGCTTGGCCGGGGGTGCGGTTAGCTCCTACAATGAGCAGTTCTTC	CASSLAGGAVSSYNEQFF
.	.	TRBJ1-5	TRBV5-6	TGTGCCAGCAGCTCCCACAGGGGCAATCAGCCCCAGCATTTT	CASSSHRGNQPQHF
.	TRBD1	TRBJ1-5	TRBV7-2	TGTGCCAGCAGCTTAGGGACAGGGGGCTATCAGCCCCAGCATTTT	CASSLGTGGYQPQHF
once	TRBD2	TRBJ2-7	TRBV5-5	TGTGCCAGCAGCTCACTAGCGGGAAACTTCGGCGAGCAGTACTTC	CASSSLAGNFGEQYF
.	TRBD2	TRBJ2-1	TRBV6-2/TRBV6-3	TGTGCCGGCACCCCTTGGGCCAAGCGGGGGGGCCGGAATGAGCAGTTCTTC	CAGTPWAKRGGRNEQFF
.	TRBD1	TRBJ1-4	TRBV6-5	TGTGCCAGCAGTTACTCGACAGGGACAGGGAATGAAAAACTGTTTTTT	CASSYSTGTGNEKLFF
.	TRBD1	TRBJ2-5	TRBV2	TGTGCCAGCAGCGCTCTGACAGGGGCCCAAGAGACCCAGTACTTC	CASSALTGAQETQYF
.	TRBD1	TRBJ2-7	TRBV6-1	TGTGCCAGCAGTGAGGGATACAGGGGTATCGAGCAGTACTTC	CASSEGYRGIEQYF
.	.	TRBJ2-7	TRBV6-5	TGTGCCAGCAGTCGCGGACTACGATCCGAGCAGTACTTC	CASSRGLRSEQYF
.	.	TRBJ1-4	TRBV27	TGTGCCAGCAGTTTAAGGTCGGACTTTAGAAAACTGTTTTTT	CASSLRSDFRKLFF
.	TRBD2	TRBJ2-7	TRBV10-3	TGTGCCATCAGCGGGACTAGTTCCTACGAGCAGTACTTC	CAISGTSSYEQYF